The next 27 T cell receptor beta chains were all read from a single sample in a study of T cells in Graves' hyperthyroidism and ophthalmopathy. Researchers took RNA transcripts and amplified the TCR beta CDR3 regions from them. Primed by the HTBI set, a first-round RT-PCR was run on the TCR CDR3. TCRdb itself ran the multiplex PCR reads through MiXCR, one entry per CDR3 protein. Of 660,000 or so distinct CDR3 sequences detected, less than 45% appear once; the ten largest clones hold less than 9.5%. The sample taken for sequencing was peripheral blood or thyroid tissue (not recorded which). The receptor set was obtained from an adult man with Graves' disease, either hyperthyroidism or ophthalmopathy (not recorded which).

J is TRBJ1-1 and V is TRBV19, with 11 nucleotides matching TRBD1. The CDR3 has 18 residues. The junction had 13 bases not matched to a gene; V was cut back by 3 bases and J by 4 bases. Germline V gene data show CDR1 as LNHDA and CDR2 as SQIVND (reference sequence). This chain's CDR3 is CASSIPGQGGPWGTEAFF. The CDR3 DNA follows: TGTGCCAGTAGTATCCCGGGACAGGGGGGACCTTGGGGCACTGAAGCTTTCTTT.

The J gene is TRBJ2-7, the V gene TRBV7-2; D remains ambiguous. This CDR3 spans 14 amino acids. Germline CDR1 is SGHTA and CDR2 is FQGNSA. The germline V and J ends were trimmed by 0 bases and 5 bases, with 11 bases remaining between them. The CDR3 spells CASSLAGLFHEQYF. The DNA of the CDR3 is TGTGCCAGCAGCTTAGCAGGCCTATTCCACGAGCAGTACTTC. The variable domain in full, with the rest retrieved from reference TRBV7-2 and TRBJ2-7, is GAGVSQSPSNKVTEKGKDVELRCDPISGHTALYWYRQSLGQGLEFLIYFQGNSAPDKSGLPSDRFSAERTGGSVSTLTIQRTQQEDSAVYLCASSLAGLFHEQYFGPGTRLTVT.

Turning to this clonotype: This may arise from a read error, as a much more abundant clone is one base away. The genes are TRBV7-9 and TRBJ2-7, with D perhaps TRBD2 (6 bases). V was shortened by 6 bases and J by 5 bases, with 11 bases between the two germline ends. This CDR3 is 12 amino acids long. CDR1 and CDR2 from the germline V gene are SEHNR and FQNEAQ (reference sequence). In DNA, the CDR3 is TGTGCCAGCAGTTACACGGGGGACGAGCAGTACTTC. Encoded protein: CASSYTGDEQYF.

At least ten counts were recorded for this clonotype. This chain connects TRBV4-1 to TRBJ2-5; unclear D gene. V was pared by 1 base and J by 5 bases, with 14 bases between. The CDR3 consists of 15 residues. Germline CDR1 MGHRA, CDR2 YSYEKL. CDR3 amino acids: CASSQARRQGETQYF. In DNA, the CDR3 is TGCGCCAGCAGCCAAGCGCGTAGGCAAGGGGAGACCCAGTACTTC.

The chain recombines TRBV19 with TRBJ2-2; 10 bases map to TRBD1. V gave up 8 bases and J gave up 3 bases; unmatched junction bases: 15. The CDR3 totals 18 residues. CDR1 and CDR2 (germline): LNHDA, SQIVND (reference sequence). CDR3 protein: CASRRSWRQGADTGELFF. Written as DNA, the CDR3 is TGTGCCAGTCGCCGTAGCTGGAGACAGGGGGCAGACACCGGGGAGCTGTTTTTT.

The genes are TRBV6-1 and TRBJ1-5; D remains ambiguous. CDR3 length: 13 amino acids. The germline gives CDR1 MNHNS, CDR2 SASEGT. Trimming shortened V by 0 bases and J by 16 bases, and 16 bases separated the two germline ends. The chain's CDR3 is CASSEATRALIHF. The CDR3 DNA reads TGTGCCAGCAGTGAAGCGACGAGGGCCCTGATACATTTT.

The sample holds many counts of this clonotype. V gene TRBV7-2 combines with J gene TRBJ2-5, with 9 bases that match TRBD2. CDR3 size: 16 residues. The germline CDR1 and CDR2 sequences are SGHTA and FQGNSA. V shed 1 base, J shed 2 bases, and the junction held 5 bases outside the gene matches. The chain's CDR3 is CASSLDAGGRQETQYF. The CDR3, as DNA: TGTGCCAGCAGCTTAGACGCGGGAGGGCGGCAAGAGACCCAGTACTTC.

In this sample, this clonotype turned up a few times. The V call is TRBV29-1, the J call TRBJ1-6; D may be TRBD1 (6 bases). The CDR3 runs 14 residues. Trimming cost V 6 bases and J 8 bases, with 17 bases left between them. Germline V gene sequence: CDR1 SQVTM, CDR2 ANQGSEA. In DNA form, the CDR3 reads TGCAGCGTCGGGACCCTGAGGGGGGATTCACCCCTCCACTTT. Residues: CSVGTLRGDSPLHF.

This clonotype came up a few times. This chain connects TRBV9 to TRBJ2-5; TRBD2 might be the D (5 bases). Trimming removed 2 bases at V and 1 base at J, with 21 bases between. Germline values: CDR1 SGDLS, CDR2 YYNGEE. The CDR3 extends over 18 amino acids. The CDR3 reads CASSVGQLSSFLQETQYF. CDR3 nucleotides: TGTGCCAGCAGCGTGGGTCAGTTGTCTAGCTTCCTCCAAGAGACCCAGTACTTC.

This clonotype was seen a single time. The chain carries TRBV29-1 and TRBJ1-2; the D is unclear. The germline V and J ends were trimmed by 3 bases and 0 bases, with 5 bases remaining between them. In germline, CDR1 is SQVTM, CDR2 ANQGSEA. The CDR3 consists of 12 residues. The CDR3: CSVDRTNYGYTF. Here the CDR3 DNA reads TGCAGCGTTGACCGAACTAACTATGGCTACACCTTC.

The J gene is TRBJ2-5, the V gene TRBV7-8, with a tentative D call TRBD2 (5 bases). V shed 5 bases and J shed 2 bases, with 12 bases lying between them. Germline V gives CDR1 SGHVS, CDR2 FQNEAQ. The CDR3 loop spans 14 amino acids. The CDR3 protein is CASSPSLAQETQYF. DNA of the CDR3: TGTGCCAGCAGCCCATCGCTAGCACAAGAGACCCAGTACTTC.

This clonotype has a count of ten or more. The chain employs TRBV7-2 and TRBJ1-5; no clear D gene. The CDR3 has 13 amino acids. V lost 1 base and J 6 bases, leaving 7 bases between the germline ends. Germline-derived CDR1 and CDR2 are SGHTA and FQGNSA. In nucleotides, the CDR3 is TGTGCCAGCAGCTTAGAGTTAACTCAGCCCCAGCATTTT. Amino acid sequence: CASSLELTQPQHF.

This clonotype was seen a handful of times. V and J are TRBV2 and TRBJ1-4; D gene unclear. The V and J ends lost 4 bases and 5 bases respectively, with 17 bases between them. Germline CDR1 SNHLY, CDR2 FYNNEI. This CDR3 has 16 amino acids. The CDR3 DNA is TGTGCCAGCAGTGTCGATCTTGGGTTTGCGAATGAAAAACTGTTTTTT. This translates into CASSVDLGFANEKLFF.

The chain uses TRBV20-1 and TRBJ2-7; 7 bases are a match to TRBD2. The CDR3 is made up of 15 amino acids. V gave up 2 bases and J gave up 0 bases; unmatched junction bases: 7. Germline V CDR1 and CDR2: DFQATT, SNEGSKA (reference sequence). The CDR3 DNA reads TGCAGTGCTAGATATCCCAGGACTAGCTCCTACGAGCAGTACTTC. It specifies CSARYPRTSSYEQYF.

Details on this clonotype: A read error may produce the germline difference seen at one junction end. The gene calls are TRBV12-3 or TRBV12-4 and TRBJ1-5; tentatively, D is TRBD1 (6 bases). This CDR3 contains 14 residues. The CDR3 loop reads CAISEGGPNQPQHF. CDR3 nucleotides: TGTGCCATCAGTGAAGGGGGGCCCAATCAGCCCCAGCATTTT.

This clonotype was seen once. One end of the junction does not line up with germline, which may come from a read error. This sequence joins TRBV2 and TRBJ1-2, with D perhaps TRBD1 (6 bases). The CDR3 runs 15 residues. Germline lookup yields CDR1 SNHLY and CDR2 FYNNEI. The CDR3 loop reads CASSVQGFLNYGYTF. The CDR3 region has the DNA TGTGCCAGTAGTGTCCAGGGGTTCCTAAACTATGGCTACACCTTC.

This clonotype was detected ten times or more. DNA for the CDR3: TGTGCCACCAGTGACGGACGGACAGGGATCAATCAGCCCCAGCATTTT. It specifies CATSDGRTGINQPQHF. The chain couples TRBV24-1 to TRBJ1-5; 8 bases line up with TRBD1. The V gene end was trimmed by 4 bases and the J gene end by 3 bases; junction bases not matched to a gene: 7. This CDR3 spans 16 amino acids. CDR1 is KGHDR and CDR2 is SFDVKD in the germline V gene.

This clonotype was observed a few times. This sequence joins TRBV2 and TRBJ1-5, with 10 bases matching TRBD1. In germline, CDR1 is SNHLY, CDR2 FYNNEI. J gave up 7 bases and V 8 bases, and 8 bases lay outside the gene matches. The CDR3 consists of 14 residues. The CDR3 DNA reads TGTGCCAGCCGACCAGGGACAGGGGTCCAGCCCCAGCATTTT. This sequence encodes CASRPGTGVQPQHF.

The rearrangement links TRBV25-1 to TRBJ1-6; TRBD1 is a possible D gene (5 bases). The V gene's germline CDR1 is MGHDK and CDR2 SYGVNS. The CDR3 is 13 amino acids. V dropped 9 bases and J dropped 8 bases, with 14 bases sitting between them. The CDR3 sequence is CASRGTEYSPLHF. In DNA, the CDR3 is TGTGCCAGTCGCGGGACTGAGTATTCACCCCTCCACTTT. The full variable domain, rest sourced from reference TRBV25-1 and TRBJ1-6, is EADIYQTPRYLVIGTGKKITLECSQTMGHDKMYWYQQDPGMELHLIHYSYGVNSTEKGDLSSESTVSRIRTEHFPLTLESARPSHTSQYLCASRGTEYSPLHFGNGTRLTVT.

The chain joins TRBV25-1 to TRBJ1-6; 7 bases match TRBD1. Germline V gene sequence: CDR1 MGHDK, CDR2 SYGVNS. Trimming took 5 bases from V and 9 from J; bases not matched to a gene: 4. The length of the CDR3 is 13 residues. For the CDR3, the DNA is TGTGCCAGCAGTTCTCGACAGGGTTCACCCCTCCACTTT. Encoded protein: CASSSRQGSPLHF.

This clonotype has just a few counts. The chain uses TRBV2 and TRBJ1-6, with 9 nucleotides matching TRBD1. Germline CDR1 and CDR2: SNHLY and FYNNEI. The CDR3 is made up of 16 amino acids. V dropped 7 bases and J dropped 3; count of bases not matched to a gene: 7. The CDR3 region is CASMTGTGIYNSPLHF. Written as DNA, the CDR3 is TGTGCCAGCATGACCGGGACAGGGATCTATAATTCACCCCTCCACTTT.

The rearrangement links TRBV11-2 to TRBJ1-2; D gene ambiguous. The CDR3 totals 12 residues. CDR1 and CDR2 from the germline V gene are SGHAT and FQNNGV. The V and J ends lost 5 bases and 7 bases respectively, with 11 bases between them. Here the CDR3 reads CASSQDTVGYTF. CDR3 sequence (DNA): TGTGCCAGCAGCCAAGACACAGTTGGCTACACCTTC.

This clonotype was counted between two and nine times. The chain couples TRBV11-2 to TRBJ1-1, with 7 bases matching TRBD1. From germline, CDR1 is SGHAT and CDR2 FQNNGV. V lost 1 base, J lost 0 bases, and 5 bases stayed unmatched. The CDR3 loop spans 16 amino acids. CDR3 loop: CASSLVSQGLNTEAFF. CDR3 coding DNA: TGTGCCAGCAGCTTAGTATCACAGGGGCTGAACACTGAAGCTTTCTTT.

This clonotype was seen only a few times. This chain uses TRBV2 with TRBJ2-7; TRBD1 agrees at 7 bases. This CDR3 has 13 residues. The germline V gene has CDR1 SNHLY and CDR2 FYNNEI. The V segment lost 6 bases and the J segment 6 bases; nucleotides outside the gene matches: 8. CDR3 protein: CASRAGTEVEQYF. CDR3 DNA: TGTGCCAGCAGGGCCGGGACAGAAGTCGAGCAGTACTTC. Looking up the rest from reference TRBV2 and TRBJ2-7 gives the full variable domain: EPEVTQTPSHQVTQMGQEVILRCVPISNHLYFYWYRQILGQKVEFLVSFYNNEISEKSEIFDDQFSVERPDGSNFTLKIRSTKLEDSAMYFCASRAGTEVEQYFGPGTRLTVT.

In this sample, this clonotype turned up a few times. The chain uses TRBV12-3 or TRBV12-4 and TRBJ1-2; TRBD1 might be the D (6 bases). With 4 bases removed from V and 0 bases from J, the gap between germline ends came to 12 bases. CDR3 size: 15 residues. DNA for the CDR3: TGTGCCAGCAGTTGGACAGCCTCGTCTAACTATGGCTACACCTTC. Protein: CASSWTASSNYGYTF.

The chain employs TRBV2 and TRBJ2-7; TRBD1 might be the D (6 bases). Trimming stripped 8 bases from V and 3 bases from J, with 23 bases between. This CDR3 spans 16 amino acids. Germline V lookup: CDR1 SNHLY, CDR2 FYNNEI. The CDR3 nucleotides read TGTGCCAGCGGGGGCAATTTGAGGAACAGGAACTACGAGCAGTACTTC. Its translation is CASGGNLRNRNYEQYF.

This chain links TRBV9 with TRBJ1-5; D gene unclear. Germline lookup yields CDR1 SGDLS and CDR2 YYNGEE. The V end was cut by 0 bases, the J end by 0 bases, with 4 bases between. CDR3 length: 14 amino acids. CDR3 nucleotide sequence: TGTGCCAGCAGCGTAGATAATAGCAATCAGCCCCAGCATTTT. This gives the protein CASSVDNSNQPQHF.